The entry below gives a single T cell receptor beta chain sequence along with its context. The antigen is unknown. Primers included in the PCR were 60 Vbeta and 13 Jbeta primers. Some clones are missing from TCRdb's copy, which holds only in-frame ones; the method was immunoSEQ multiplex PCR. This table holds 150,000 to 200,000 clones, around three quarters found once. This sample is drawn from a study of cytomegalovirus exposure and HLA in healthy donors. The study, taken as a whole, reports: It was reported that the classifier diagnosed cytomegalovirus status with high specificity and sensitivity in both the original and validation cohorts. It was taken for granted in presence/absence analyses that sequencing depth across donors was roughly uniform.

The CDR3 totals 12 residues. The V gene lost 6 bases and the J gene lost 3 bases, with 8 bases spanning the gap. CDR1 is MNHNS, CDR2 SASEGT, per germline. This receptor was identified in a middle-aged woman in good health and CMV-seronegative. The V gene is TRBV6-1, the J gene TRBJ2-5; D perhaps matches TRBD2 (5 bases). Sequenced input: PBMCs. CDR3 residues: CASRRAKETQYF. CDR3 in DNA: TGTGCCAGCAGGCGGGCCAAAGAGACCCAGTACTTC.